Listed below are T cell receptor beta chains from one sample, sequenced in a study of T-cell memory formation after mild COVID-19. TCRdb redid the calling of the 5' RACE reads with MiXCR, one entry per CDR3 protein. The profile shows 350,000 to 400,000 distinct CDR3 sequences, approximately 14% of them singletons. The sequenced material came from PBMCs or a T cell subset sorted from them (not recorded which). The receptors were gathered from a man between 18 and 35 years old who had mild COVID-19 (a few samples of this study predate the infection). Cell type and time point are not known. Each CDR3 is given with its conserved first and last residue. The order of the fields is V gene, CDR3 protein.

V: TRBV13
CDR3: CASSFTGASRAFF

V: TRBV20-1
CDR3: CRAGGGNQPQHF

V: TRBV4-3
CDR3: CASTISGARGTEAFF

V: TRBV6-6
CDR3: CASIDGWTEAFF

V: TRBV7-3
CDR3: CASSLSRANTEAFF

V: TRBV7-2
CDR3: CASSLGVNNEQFF

V: TRBV6-1
CDR3: CASSQRDTYGYTF

V: TRBV15
CDR3: CATSRADRVGAEDFF

V: TRBV15
CDR3: CATSRYDRGYEQYF

V: TRBV6-2/TRBV6-3
CDR3: CASVTGAQETQYF

V: TRBV3-1
CDR3: CASSLNPGMNTEAFF

V: TRBV7-2
CDR3: CASSLRQHSGANVLTF

V: TRBV6-2/TRBV6-3
CDR3: CASSRTLYNEQFF

V: TRBV6-5
CDR3: CASSYPTGGGGTEAFF

V: TRBV15
CDR3: CATSRELQGNTGELFF

V: TRBV5-5
CDR3: CASSLAPNTDTQYF

V: TRBV18
CDR3: CASSTRTRENIQYF

V: TRBV24-1
CDR3: CATSDPSGRAYNEQFF

V: TRBV12-3/TRBV12-4
CDR3: CASSLGFGRRQPQHF

V: TRBV12-3/TRBV12-4
CDR3: CASSDKSRMGRRTEAFF

V: TRBV4-1
CDR3: CASSQGQGRARGNQPQHF

V: TRBV7-2
CDR3: CASSLAVTGGSGELFF

V: TRBV4-1
CDR3: CASSQKTGTLSGANVLTF

V: TRBV5-1
CDR3: CASTPSPTGGANRQYF

V: TRBV30
CDR3: CAWRLAGGGDTQYF

V: TRBV9
CDR3: CASSSPGGTGELFF

V: TRBV7-2
CDR3: CASSRGTGIQPQHF

V: TRBV20-1
CDR3: CSAYLMGGPGSYNEQFF

V: TRBV10-3
CDR3: CAISEPPRTGRDEAFF

V: TRBV5-1
CDR3: CASSFGGVVTGELFF

V: TRBV4-3
CDR3: CASSQNWGSYEQYF

V: TRBV4-1
CDR3: CASNREGPSNQPQHF

V: TRBV7-6
CDR3: CASSFTEDTQYF

V: TRBV7-9
CDR3: CASSLTQGWETQYF

V: TRBV5-1
CDR3: CASSLGPRNANTGELFF

V: TRBV12-3/TRBV12-4
CDR3: CASSEGTGSNQPQHF

V: TRBV6-2/TRBV6-3
CDR3: CASSALDRRREQYF

V: TRBV4-1
CDR3: CASSHPRLAGNEQFF

V: TRBV6-6
CDR3: CASSQKVDQGETQYF

V: TRBV12-3/TRBV12-4
CDR3: CASSLVWTVQETQYF

V: TRBV5-1
CDR3: CASSLLANYEQYF

V: TRBV29-1
CDR3: CSVLKLGGKADTQYF

V: TRBV12-3/TRBV12-4
CDR3: CASSFAKPGELFF

V: TRBV7-3
CDR3: CASSLLGPTDTQYF

V: TRBV5-1
CDR3: CASSISGAETEAFF

V: TRBV11-2
CDR3: CASSLAGVRQETQYF

V: TRBV19
CDR3: CASNGQGRNNEQFF

V: TRBV5-4
CDR3: CASSLDQAGWTNTEAFF

V: TRBV3-1
CDR3: CASSRTGQGEKLFF

V: TRBV7-2
CDR3: CASSSQGGSNQPQHF

V: TRBV9
CDR3: CASSTDPSGNTIYF

V: TRBV6-2/TRBV6-3
CDR3: CASSSGGAETDTQYF

V: TRBV19
CDR3: CASTQDKEKLFF

V: TRBV20-1
CDR3: CSARDLSGGASYEQYF

V: TRBV7-2
CDR3: CASSPAGGPLHF

V: TRBV2
CDR3: CASSVGGATGNTIYF

V: TRBV7-8
CDR3: CASRLDRYEQYF

V: TRBV20-1
CDR3: CSATRSLLVSYGYTF

V: TRBV20-1
CDR3: CSARIPYGYTF